The 18 T cell receptor beta chains presented below share a single source sample, sequenced in a study of blood T cell repertoires in COVID-19. Data came from immunoSEQ multiplex PCR; TCRdb stores just in-frame clones and leaves some out. This repertoire shows fewer than 25,000 clones, over 75% found once; its top ten account for approximately 12%. The specimen sequenced was peripheral blood. These receptors all come from a human donor in a cohort sampled during active COVID-19. The donor label of this sample is uncertain.

DNA of the CDR3: TGTGCCATCAGTGAGGGGCGGGAGGGCCACTCCTACAATGAGCAGTTCTTC. Residues: CAISEGREGHSYNEQFF. This chain connects TRBV10-3 to TRBJ2-1; 9 bases align to TRBD2. In germline, CDR1 is ENHRY, CDR2 SYGVKD. This CDR3 contains 17 residues. The V segment lost 2 bases and the J segment 0 bases; nucleotides outside the gene matches: 5.

DNA for the CDR3: TGTGCCAGCAGCTTAGGGCAGATGGACACCATATATTTT. Amino acids: CASSLGQMDTIYF. The V and J genes are TRBV11-3 and TRBJ1-3; D remains ambiguous. V lost 1 base and J lost 8, with 9 bases in between. The CDR3 covers 13 residues. Germline CDR1 SGHNT, CDR2 YENEEA.

The genes are TRBV5-1 and TRBJ2-1, with D tentatively TRBD2 (6 bases). Trimming stripped 1 base from V and 5 bases from J, with 13 bases between. Per the germline V gene, CDR1 is SGHRS and CDR2 is YFSETQ. The CDR3 extends over 15 amino acids. The CDR3 here is CASSLTGEPHNEQFF. The CDR3 region has the DNA TGCGCCAGCAGCTTGACGGGAGAGCCCCACAATGAGCAGTTCTTC.

This rearrangement joins TRBV28 to TRBJ1-4, with D unclear. V was pared by 6 bases and J by 4 bases, with 15 bases between. The CDR3 spans 15 residues. CDR1 and CDR2 from the germline V gene are MDHEN and SYDVKM. CDR3 loop: CASSPTTPFNEKLFF. The CDR3 DNA sequence: TGTGCCAGCAGCCCTACGACACCCTTTAATGAAAAACTGTTTTTT. The variable domain in full, with the rest retrieved from reference TRBV28 and TRBJ1-4, is DVKVTQSSRYLVKRTGEKVFLECVQDMDHENMFWYRQDPGLGLRLIYFSYDVKMKEKGDIPEGYSVSREKKERFSLILESASTNQTSMYLCASSPTTPFNEKLFFGSGTQLSVL.

This sequence joins TRBV18 and TRBJ2-3; TRBD1 matches at 11 bases. Germline loops: CDR1 KGHSH, CDR2 LQKENI. CDR3 length: 15 amino acids. Trimming at V came to 11 bases and at J to 3 bases, leaving 10 bases not matched to a gene. CDR3 in DNA: TGTGCCGCCGCCCCCGGGACAGGGGGGACAGATACGCAGTATTTT. Amino acid sequence: CAAAPGTGGTDTQYF.

V is TRBV2 and J is TRBJ1-6, with 7 bases that match TRBD1. V shed 4 bases, J shed 6 bases, and the junction held 3 bases outside the gene matches. This CDR3 has 14 amino acids. Germline V lookup: CDR1 SNHLY, CDR2 FYNNEI. CDR3 residues: CASSGGTVNSPLHF. CDR3 sequence (DNA): TGTGCCAGCAGTGGCGGGACAGTTAATTCACCCCTCCACTTT.

The chain uses TRBV30 and TRBJ1-1; D call uncertain. Germline CDR1 and CDR2: GTSNPN and SVGIG (reference sequence). Trimming took off 3 bases at V and 1 base at J, with 12 bases between the two ends. The CDR3 has 14 residues. CDR3 nucleotides: TGTGCCTGGAGCCTAAGATTATGGAACACTGAAGCTTTCTTT. As protein: CAWSLRLWNTEAFF.

CDR3 amino acids: CATSPGLAEPYNEQFF. CDR3 DNA sequence: TGTGCCACCAGCCCCGGACTAGCGGAACCCTACAATGAGCAGTTCTTC. The rearrangement joins TRBV24-1 to TRBJ2-1, with 10 bases lining up with TRBD2. This CDR3 region has 16 residues. Germline V CDR1 and CDR2: KGHDR, SFDVKD. The ends lost 7 bases at V and 2 bases at J; junction bases unmatched: 7.

Remarks on this clone: Other DNA sequences in this specimen translate into the identical CDR3. The chain links TRBV10-1 to TRBJ2-5, with 7 bases matching TRBD1. The germline V gene encodes CDR1 WNHNN and CDR2 SYGVQD (reference sequence). V shed 3 bases and J 4 bases; nucleotides not matched to a gene: 2. The CDR3 has 13 residues. The CDR3 bases are TGCGCCAGCAGTGAAGGGGGCAGAGAGACCCAGTACTTC. Protein: CASSEGGRETQYF.

The chain carries TRBV5-5 and TRBJ1-2; tentative D call: TRBD1 (6 bases). V dropped 4 bases and J dropped 8 bases, with 12 bases sitting between them. Germline V gives CDR1 SGHKS, CDR2 YYEKEE (reference sequence). The CDR3 sequence is 12 residues long. Here the CDR3 reads CASSPQGWGYTF. The CDR3 DNA is TGTGCCAGCAGCCCACAGGGTTGGGGCTACACCTTC.

The CDR3 is CAWRRDSYNEQFF. CDR3 nucleotides: TGTGCCTGGAGACGGGACTCCTACAATGAGCAGTTCTTC. The rearrangement uses TRBV30 and TRBJ2-1; D is possibly TRBD2 (5 bases). Per germline, CDR1 GTSNPN and CDR2 SVGIG (reference sequence). The CDR3 runs to 13 residues. With 3 bases removed from V and 0 bases from J, the gap between germline ends came to 6 bases. Full variable domain (outside the CDR3, taken from reference TRBV30 and TRBJ2-1): SQTIHQWPATLVQPVGSPLSLECTVEGTSNPNLYWYRQAAGRGLQLLFYSVGIGQISSEVPQNLSASRPQDRQFILSSKKLLLSDSGFYLCAWRRDSYNEQFFGPGTRLTVL.

The chain employs TRBV13 and TRBJ1-2; D call uncertain. Trimming removed 3 bases at V and 7 bases at J, with 6 bases between. The CDR3 sequence is 11 residues long. Germline values: CDR1 PRHDT, CDR2 FYEKMQ (reference sequence). CDR3 DNA sequence: TGTGCCAGCAGCTTTCGGAGTGGCTACACCTTC. As protein: CASSFRSGYTF.

The chain is built from TRBV11-2 and TRBJ1-1; 7 bases line up with TRBD1. The CDR3 contains 14 residues. The germline gives CDR1 SGHAT, CDR2 FQNNGV. J gave up 11 bases and V 0 bases, and 9 bases lay outside the gene matches. For the CDR3, the DNA is TGTGCCAGCAGCTTAGAGGGACAGTCCTCAAACGCTTTCTTT. It codes for CASSLEGQSSNAFF.

The CDR3: CASSHRGGDGNTIYF. CDR3 nucleotide sequence: TGTGCCAGCAGCCATCGAGGGGGCGATGGAAACACCATATATTTT. This chain links TRBV3-1 (or the pseudogene TRBV3-2) with TRBJ1-3; 7 positions match TRBD1. Trimming removed 3 bases from V and 3 bases from J; junction bases left unmatched: 5. The germline V gene encodes CDR1 LGHDT and CDR2 YNNKEL (reference sequence). The CDR3 spans 15 residues.

V usage is TRBV24-1 and J usage is TRBJ2-5; 7 nucleotides line up with TRBD1. Germline V gene sequence: CDR1 KGHDR, CDR2 SFDVKD. The J segment lost 5 bases and the V segment lost 3 bases, leaving 11 bases of the junction unmatched. This CDR3 has 16 amino acids. For the CDR3, the DNA is TGTGCCACCAGTGATCCCTACAGGGGTCGAATCGAGACCCAGTACTTC. This sequence encodes CATSDPYRGRIETQYF.

The V call is TRBV7-9, the J call TRBJ2-2; 7 bases match TRBD1. With 5 bases clipped from V and 4 bases from J, the junction kept 7 bases outside the gene matches. Germline CDR1 SEHNR, CDR2 FQNEAQ (reference sequence). This CDR3 comprises 15 residues. Here the CDR3 DNA reads TGTGCCAGCAGCCCCCGACAGGGAAGCACCGGGGAGCTGTTTTTT. Amino acid sequence: CASSPRQGSTGELFF.

CDR3 loop: CASSLEREGTQYF. The CDR3 DNA reads as TGTGCCAGCAGCTTAGAGCGGGAAGGAACCCAGTACTTC. The chain uses TRBV7-2 and TRBJ2-5; 7 positions agree with TRBD2. V was clipped by 1 base and J by 8 bases; unmatched bases: 4. The CDR3 runs 13 residues. The germline V gene encodes CDR1 SGHTA and CDR2 FQGNSA.

The V call is TRBV10-2, the J call TRBJ1-4, with TRBD1 as a possible D gene (5 bases). The germline V gene has CDR1 WSHSY and CDR2 SAAADI. The CDR3 is made up of 13 amino acids. Trimming took off 8 bases at V and 0 bases at J, with 7 bases between the two ends. The CDR3 sequence is CASQDTTNEKLFF. CDR3 DNA sequence: TGCGCCAGCCAGGACACAACTAATGAAAAACTGTTTTTT.